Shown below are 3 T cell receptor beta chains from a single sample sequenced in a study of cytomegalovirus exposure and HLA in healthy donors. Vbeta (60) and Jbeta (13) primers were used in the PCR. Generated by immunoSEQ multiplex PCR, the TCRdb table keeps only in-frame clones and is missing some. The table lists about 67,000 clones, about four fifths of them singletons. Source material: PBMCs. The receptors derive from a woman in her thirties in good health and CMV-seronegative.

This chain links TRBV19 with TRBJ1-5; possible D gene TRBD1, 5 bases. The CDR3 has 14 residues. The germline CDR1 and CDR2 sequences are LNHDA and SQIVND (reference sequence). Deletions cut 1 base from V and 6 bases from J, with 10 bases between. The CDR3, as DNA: TGTGCCAGTAGTATAGTAGGGGTGGCTCAGCCCCAGCATTTT. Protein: CASSIVGVAQPQHF.

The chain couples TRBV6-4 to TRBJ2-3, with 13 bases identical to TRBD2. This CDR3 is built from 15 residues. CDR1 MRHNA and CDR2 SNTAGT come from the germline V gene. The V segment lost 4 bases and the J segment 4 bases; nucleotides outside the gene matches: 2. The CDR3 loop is CASSVTSGRSDTQYF. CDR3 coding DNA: TGTGCCAGCAGTGTGACTAGCGGGAGGTCAGATACGCAGTATTTT.

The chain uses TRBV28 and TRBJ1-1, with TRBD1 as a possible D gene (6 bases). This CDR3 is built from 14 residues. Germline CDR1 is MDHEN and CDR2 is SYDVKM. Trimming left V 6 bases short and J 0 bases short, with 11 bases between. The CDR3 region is CASRFDRLNTEAFF. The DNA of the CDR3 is TGTGCCAGCAGGTTTGACAGGCTGAACACTGAAGCTTTCTTT.